This TCR beta chain appears in the sequencing data of a study of Tregs in tolerant kidney transplant recipients. Study results and limitations: Tregs expanded with activated donor B cells seemed most donor-specific. This study did not directly address biological reproducibility. Antigen-driven expansion was suggested because donor-specific Tregs expanded more than all Tregs in tolerant patients.

A remark on this clone: Its antigen is not known.

In germline, CDR1 is SQVTM, CDR2 ANQGSEA. The CDR3 sequence is 14 residues long. Trimming left V 4 bases short and J 0 bases short, with 13 bases between. Generated by immunoSEQ multiplex PCR, the TCRdb table keeps only in-frame clones and is missing some. The sample has about 50,000 clones, approximately 89% seen once. Mixed chimerism was transient after nonmyeloablative marrow transplants from related graft donors. The V and J genes are TRBV29-1 and TRBJ2-7; D possibly corresponds to TRBD1 (6 bases). The sequence was obtained from a human patient who received a combined kidney and bone marrow transplant. Some T cells may trace back to the graft donor. Sample: CD8+ T cells from blood (PBMCs), taken 12 months after the transplant. The CDR3 spells CSVVGGESSYEQYF. CDR3 DNA: TGCAGCGTTGTAGGGGGTGAAAGCTCCTACGAGCAGTACTTC.